This TCR beta chain comes out of a study of beta chain features in type 1 diabetes. Every sorted population was more than 95% pure. CDR3 length: 13 amino acids. V gave up 1 base and J gave up 5 bases, with 7 bases separating them. Germline CDR1 and CDR2: SGHNT and YENEEA. A single count supports this clone. Its target is unknown. Of the isolated RNA, all was reverse transcribed, and so the sequenced material was expressed TCRB transcripts. Libraries were prepared by immunoSEQ multiplex PCR; TCRdb keeps only in-frame clonotypes and omits some of them. The repertoire holds 600,000 to 700,000 clones, with 9.5% to 15% as singletons. Study results and caveats: VDJ junctions in type 1 diabetes patients carried more deletions and fewer insertions. Shorter TCRB CDR3s, moderately but significantly so, were found in Type 1 diabetes patients in all four CD4+ subsets.

The material sequenced was naive CD4+ T cells from blood. The J gene is TRBJ2-3, the V gene TRBV11-3, with no clear D. The TCR comes from a man under 40 with type 1 diabetes. CDR3 residues: CASSLGPVDTQYF. Here the CDR3 DNA reads TGTGCCAGCAGCTTAGGGCCTGTAGATACGCAGTATTTT.